These 7 T cell receptor beta chains originate from one sample sequenced in a study of blood T cell repertoires in COVID-19. TCRdb's copy holds only in-frame clones and misses some; the assay was immunoSEQ multiplex PCR. The sample shows about 140,000 clones, roughly 84% of them seen only once. The sequencing sample was made of peripheral blood. These receptors all stem from a man aged 55 to 70 with active or convalescent COVID-19.

The chain recombines TRBV4-3 with TRBJ1-4; D not resolved. CDR1 and CDR2 from the germline V gene are LGHNA and YSLEER. V shed 0 bases and J shed 7 bases, with 15 bases lying between them. The CDR3 is made up of 16 amino acids. The CDR3 DNA reads TGCGCCAGCAGCCAAGATCGCAGTTTAGCGGGTGAAAAACTGTTTTTT. Protein product: CASSQDRSLAGEKLFF.

The V call is TRBV19, the J call TRBJ1-5; 10 nucleotides align to TRBD1. Germline V CDR1 and CDR2: LNHDA, SQIVND (reference sequence). This CDR3 has 16 residues. J gave up 6 bases and V 4 bases, and 9 bases lay outside the gene matches. Here the CDR3 reads CASSNPRQGAGQPQHF. For the CDR3, the DNA is TGTGCCAGTAGTAATCCGAGACAGGGGGCGGGTCAGCCCCAGCATTTT.

The chain links TRBV28 to TRBJ2-7; no reliable D call. There are 11 residues in the CDR3. Germline V CDR1 and CDR2: MDHEN, SYDVKM. V was shortened by 7 bases and J by 3 bases, with 7 bases between the two germline ends. The CDR3 nucleotides read TGTGCCAGCAAGCGCGACTACGAGCAGTACGTC. Protein: CASKRDYEQYV.

The V call is TRBV28, the J call TRBJ1-5; D remains unclear. Germline loops: CDR1 MDHEN, CDR2 SYDVKM. The CDR3 runs 14 residues. Deletions cut 4 bases from V and 0 bases from J, with 7 bases between. The CDR3 is CASSWAYSNQPQHF. CDR3 nucleotides: TGTGCCAGCAGTTGGGCGTATAGCAATCAGCCCCAGCATTTT.

The rearrangement joins TRBV3-1 (or the pseudogene TRBV3-2) to TRBJ1-6; 10 bases fit TRBD1. The V gene end was trimmed by 3 bases and the J gene end by 10 bases; junction bases not matched to a gene: 3. Germline CDR1 is LGHDT and CDR2 is YNNKEL (reference sequence). CDR3 length equals 14 residues. CDR3 sequence: CASSQRTGGSPLHF. The CDR3 coding sequence is TGTGCCAGCAGCCAGAGGACAGGGGGATCACCCCTCCACTTT.

This chain connects TRBV12-5 to TRBJ2-5; 7 bases are shared with TRBD1. The CDR3 runs 16 residues. Losses at the gene ends were 0 bases for V and 2 bases for J; bases not matched to a gene: 6. Germline V gene data show CDR1 as LGHNT and CDR2 as FRNRAP. The DNA for the CDR3 is TGTGCTAGTGGTTTGGTCCTTGGGACAGTACAAGAGACCCAGTACTTC. Its protein product is CASGLVLGTVQETQYF.

The J gene is TRBJ2-3, the V gene TRBV29-1, with 11 bases aligning to TRBD2. Trimming cost V 1 base and J 11 bases; bases outside gene matches: 5. CDR3 length: 13 residues. Germline V gene data show CDR1 as SQVTM and CDR2 as ANQGSEA. CDR3 in DNA: TGCAGCGTTGAAGTTACTAGCGGGAGTCAGCAGTATTTT. Translation: CSVEVTSGSQQYF.